These 3 T cell receptor beta chains originate from one sample sequenced in a study of blood T cell repertoires in COVID-19. This table comes from immunoSEQ multiplex PCR, and its TCRdb copy is limited to in-frame clones, with some not included. In the table there are around 100,000 clones, approximately 89% of which are singletons. The sample taken for sequencing was peripheral blood. These receptors all stem from a man aged 50-60 years with active COVID-19.

The rearrangement uses TRBV7-8 and TRBJ1-5, with D perhaps TRBD1 (6 bases). V was clipped by 5 bases and J by 1 base, with 15 bases between them. Germline V CDR1 and CDR2: SGHVS, FQNEAQ. This CDR3 has 16 amino acids. The CDR3 is CASSPITTGSNQPQHF. CDR3 sequence (DNA): TGTGCCAGCAGCCCAATTACTACAGGGAGCAATCAGCCCCAGCATTTT.

This rearrangement joins TRBV5-5 to TRBJ2-5; no clear D gene. The length of the CDR3 is 13 residues. V shed 0 bases and J shed 1 base, with 4 bases lying between them. The germline V gene has CDR1 SGHKS and CDR2 YYEKEE (reference sequence). The CDR3 DNA sequence: TGTGCCAGCAGCTTGGGGGCCCAAGAGACCCAGTACTTC. Translated, it gives CASSLGAQETQYF.

This clone has just one count. This chain uses TRBV7-2 with TRBJ1-2; a possible D gene is TRBD1 (6 bases). The ends were cut back, 5 bases at V and 7 bases at J, with 17 bases in the middle. The CDR3 runs 14 residues. Germline loops: CDR1 SGHTA, CDR2 FQGNSA. Here the CDR3 reads CASSPRGRGSGYTF. As DNA, the CDR3 is TGTGCCAGCAGCCCCCGGGGCAGGGGTTCTGGCTACACCTTC.